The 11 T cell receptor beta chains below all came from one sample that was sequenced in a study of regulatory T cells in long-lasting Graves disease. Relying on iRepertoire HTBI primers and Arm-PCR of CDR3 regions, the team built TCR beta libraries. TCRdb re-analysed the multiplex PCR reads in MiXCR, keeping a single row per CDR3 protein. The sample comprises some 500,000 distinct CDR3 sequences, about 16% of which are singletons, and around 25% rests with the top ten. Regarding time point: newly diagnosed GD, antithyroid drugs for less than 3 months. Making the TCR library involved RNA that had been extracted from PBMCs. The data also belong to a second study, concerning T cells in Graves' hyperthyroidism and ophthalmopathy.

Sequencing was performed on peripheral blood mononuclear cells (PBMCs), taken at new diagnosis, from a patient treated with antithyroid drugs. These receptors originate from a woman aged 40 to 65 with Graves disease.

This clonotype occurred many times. In nucleotides, the CDR3 is TGCAGTGCTAGAGGGGTGGGAACCTACGAGCAGTACTTC. This sequence encodes CSARGVGTYEQYF. The chain is built from TRBV20-1 and TRBJ2-7; no firm D call. Germline V lookup: CDR1 DFQATT, CDR2 SNEGSKA (reference sequence). The CDR3 spans 13 residues. Trimming took 1 base from V and 2 from J, leaving 9 bases between them.

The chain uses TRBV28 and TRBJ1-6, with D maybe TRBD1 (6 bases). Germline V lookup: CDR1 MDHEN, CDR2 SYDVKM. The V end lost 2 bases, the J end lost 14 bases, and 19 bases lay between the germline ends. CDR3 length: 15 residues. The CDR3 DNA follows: TGTGCCAGCAGTTTACAGGGAAGGGGGAATGCGGCCCTCCACTTT. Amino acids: CASSLQGRGNAALHF.

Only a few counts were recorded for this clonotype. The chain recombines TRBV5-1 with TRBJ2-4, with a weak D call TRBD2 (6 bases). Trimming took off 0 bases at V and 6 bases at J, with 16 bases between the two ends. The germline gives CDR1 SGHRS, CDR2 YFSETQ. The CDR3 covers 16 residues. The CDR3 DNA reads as TGCGCCAGCAGCTTGGATCCGGGCGGGGAAAGAAACATTCAGTACTTC. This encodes CASSLDPGGERNIQYF. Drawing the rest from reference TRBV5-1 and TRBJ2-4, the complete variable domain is KAGVTQTPRYLIKTRGQQVTLSCSPISGHRSVSWYQQTPGQGLQFLFEYFSETQRNKGNFPGRFSGRQFSNSRSEMNVSTLELGDSALYLCASSLDPGGERNIQYFGAGTRLSVL.

In DNA, the CDR3 is TGCAGTGCTCTTGCGGACTCTAGGACCTACAATGAGCAGTTCTTC. This encodes CSALADSRTYNEQFF. The rearrangement uses TRBV20-1 and TRBJ2-1; the D gene is possibly TRBD2 (5 bases). Trimming cost V 5 bases and J 2 bases, with 16 bases left between them. Germline-derived CDR1 and CDR2 are DFQATT and SNEGSKA (reference sequence). This CDR3 comprises 15 residues.

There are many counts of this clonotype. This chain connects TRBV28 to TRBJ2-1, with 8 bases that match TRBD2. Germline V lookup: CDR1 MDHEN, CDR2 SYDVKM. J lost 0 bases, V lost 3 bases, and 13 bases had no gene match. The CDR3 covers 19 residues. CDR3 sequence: CASSLAGTLRGGSYNEQFF. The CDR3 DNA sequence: TGTGCCAGCAGTTTGGCCGGGACACTACGGGGGGGCTCCTACAATGAGCAGTTCTTC.

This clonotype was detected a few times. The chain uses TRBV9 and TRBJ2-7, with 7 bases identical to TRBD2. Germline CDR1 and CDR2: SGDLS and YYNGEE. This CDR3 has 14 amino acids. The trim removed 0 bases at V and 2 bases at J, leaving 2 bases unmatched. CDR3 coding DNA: TGTGCCAGCAGCGTAGGCGGGGGTCCCTACGAGCAGTACTTC. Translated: CASSVGGGPYEQYF.

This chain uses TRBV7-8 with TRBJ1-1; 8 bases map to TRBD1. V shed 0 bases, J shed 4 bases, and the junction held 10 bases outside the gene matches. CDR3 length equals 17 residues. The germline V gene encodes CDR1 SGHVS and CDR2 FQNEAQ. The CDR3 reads CASSLATTGTGSTEAFF. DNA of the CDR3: TGTGCCAGCAGCTTAGCCACTACCGGGACAGGCAGCACTGAAGCTTTCTTT.

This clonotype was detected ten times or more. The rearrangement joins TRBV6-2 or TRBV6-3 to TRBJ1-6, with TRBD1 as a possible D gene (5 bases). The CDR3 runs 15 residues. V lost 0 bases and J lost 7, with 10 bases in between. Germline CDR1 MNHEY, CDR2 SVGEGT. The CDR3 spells CASSYSRGGNSPLHF. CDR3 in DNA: TGTGCCAGCAGTTACTCGCGGGGGGGAAATTCACCCCTCCACTTT.

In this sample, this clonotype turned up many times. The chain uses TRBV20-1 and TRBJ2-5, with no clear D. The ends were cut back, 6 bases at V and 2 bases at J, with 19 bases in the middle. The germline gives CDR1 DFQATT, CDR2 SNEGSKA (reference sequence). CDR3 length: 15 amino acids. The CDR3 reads CSAISEILHQETQYF. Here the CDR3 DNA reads TGCAGTGCCATTAGTGAGATTCTACATCAAGAGACCCAGTACTTC.

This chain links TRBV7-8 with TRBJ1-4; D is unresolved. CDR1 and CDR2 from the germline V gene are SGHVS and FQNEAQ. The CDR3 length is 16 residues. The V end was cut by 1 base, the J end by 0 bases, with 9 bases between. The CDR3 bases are TGTGCCAGCAGCTTAGATCTAGTTGCAACTAATGAAAAACTGTTTTTT. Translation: CASSLDLVATNEKLFF.

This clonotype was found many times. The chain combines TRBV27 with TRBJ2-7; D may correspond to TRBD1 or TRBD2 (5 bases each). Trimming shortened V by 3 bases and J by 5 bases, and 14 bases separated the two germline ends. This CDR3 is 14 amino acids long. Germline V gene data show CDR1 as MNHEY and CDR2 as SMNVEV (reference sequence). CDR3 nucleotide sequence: TGTGCCAGCAGTTTCAGAGGGGCTGGAAACGAGCAGTACTTC. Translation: CASSFRGAGNEQYF.